A selection of T cell receptor beta chains follows, all from one sample in a study of vaccination and CD4 T cells after COVID-19. Antigens for these TCRs are unknown. MiXCR, run by TCRdb on the PCR reads, gives a single entry per CDR3 protein. The repertoire has tens of thousands of distinct CDR3 sequences, 65% to 70% of them found once; the top ten carry 3.5% to 4.5%. Input material: CD4+ T cells from blood, cultured in vitro. These receptors all stem from a human donor who had recovered from COVID-19. Both conserved end residues are part of each CDR3. The D gene is left open where the match is weak. Clone size appears in some rows only: once, few, many, or a class for an expanded clone.

length: 13
D: .
size: .
V: TRBV28
J: TRBJ1-6
CDR3: CATGGFSYSPLHF
DNA: TGTGCCACGGGGGGGTTCTCGTATTCACCCCTCCACTTT

length: 12
D: .
size: once
V: TRBV2
J: TRBJ2-5
CDR3: CASSESAGTQYF
DNA: TGTGCCAGCAGTGAAAGTGCGGGGACCCAGTACTTC

length: 13
D: TRBD1
size: .
V: TRBV29-1
J: TRBJ1-6
CDR3: CSGRTGINSPLHF
DNA: TGCAGCGGACGGACAGGGATAAATTCACCCCTCCACTTT

length: 16
D: TRBD2
size: few
V: TRBV20-1
J: TRBJ2-1
CDR3: CSARPGLAGGANEQFF
DNA: TGCAGTGCTAGACCCGGACTAGCGGGAGGTGCAAATGAGCAGTTCTTC

length: 18
D: TRBD2
size: .
V: TRBV18
J: TRBJ2-7
CDR3: CASSPGTGTSGNSYEQYF
DNA: TGTGCCAGCTCTCCCGGGACAGGGACTAGCGGGAACTCCTACGAGCAGTACTTC

length: 13
D: .
size: .
V: TRBV20-1
J: TRBJ1-2
CDR3: CSARVGGGGSGNF
DNA: TGCAGTGCTAGGGTAGGGGGAGGTGGATCCGGAAACTTC

length: 12
D: .
size: .
V: TRBV28
J: TRBJ2-2
CDR3: CASSLWAGELFF
DNA: TGTGCCAGCAGTTTATGGGCCGGGGAGCTGTTTTTT

length: 14
D: .
size: few
V: TRBV7-2
J: TRBJ1-1
CDR3: CASSLRGDWSEAFF
DNA: TGTGCCAGCAGCTTACGGGGAGATTGGAGTGAAGCTTTCTTT

length: 16
D: .
size: .
V: TRBV11-3
J: TRBJ1-2
CDR3: CASSSHLGGFDYGYTF
DNA: TGTGCCAGCAGCTCTCACCTGGGGGGTTTTGACTATGGCTACACCTTC

length: 16
D: TRBD2
size: once
V: TRBV15
J: TRBJ2-7
CDR3: CATSRDRLAGRYEQYF
DNA: TGTGCCACCAGCAGAGATCGGCTAGCGGGAAGGTACGAGCAGTACTTC

length: 15
D: .
size: .
V: TRBV7-2
J: TRBJ2-2
CDR3: CASSLAGSHTGELFF
DNA: TGTGCCAGCAGCTTAGCCGGGAGTCACACCGGGGAGCTGTTTTTT

length: 14
D: TRBD1
size: .
V: TRBV9
J: TRBJ2-5
CDR3: CASSVAGGVETQYF
DNA: TGTGCCAGCAGCGTAGCAGGGGGTGTTGAGACCCAGTACTTC

length: 15
D: .
size: .
V: TRBV5-1
J: TRBJ2-7
CDR3: CASSWTGTFPDEQYF
DNA: TGCGCCAGCAGCTGGACCGGGACTTTCCCTGACGAGCAGTACTTC

length: 13
D: .
size: .
V: TRBV12-3/TRBV12-4
J: TRBJ1-2
CDR3: CASSSDSAYGYTF
DNA: TGTGCCAGCAGCTCGGACAGCGCCTATGGCTACACCTTC

length: 16
D: TRBD1
size: .
V: TRBV19
J: TRBJ2-2
CDR3: CASINPRQGYTGELFF
DNA: TGTGCCAGTATCAATCCTCGACAGGGGTACACCGGGGAGCTGTTTTTT

length: 15
D: .
size: .
V: TRBV7-2
J: TRBJ1-6
CDR3: CASSPGSQGWSPLHF
DNA: TGTGCCAGCAGCCCGGGGTCCCAGGGTTGGTCACCCCTCCACTTT

length: 15
D: .
size: .
V: TRBV7-2
J: TRBJ1-5
CDR3: CASSLYVRVNQPQHF
DNA: TGTGCCAGCAGCTTATACGTCAGAGTAAATCAGCCCCAGCATTTT

length: 14
D: TRBD1
size: .
V: TRBV12-3/TRBV12-4
J: TRBJ1-5
CDR3: CASRGTGADQPQHF
DNA: TGTGCCAGCAGGGGGACAGGAGCGGATCAGCCCCAGCATTTT

length: 14
D: .
size: .
V: TRBV7-2
J: TRBJ1-2
CDR3: CASRPQGAESGYTF
DNA: TGTGCCAGCAGGCCTCAGGGAGCAGAATCGGGTTACACCTTC

length: 15
D: .
size: .
V: TRBV6-2/TRBV6-3
J: TRBJ2-7
CDR3: CASRDLARIGYEQYF
DNA: TGTGCCAGCAGGGATCTGGCAAGGATAGGCTACGAGCAGTACTTC

length: 12
D: .
size: .
V: TRBV10-3
J: TRBJ1-4
CDR3: CAISPGQEKLFF
DNA: TGTGCCATCAGTCCGGGACAAGAAAAACTGTTTTTT

length: 13
D: TRBD2
size: .
V: TRBV6-1
J: TRBJ2-3
CDR3: CASRRGSTDTQYF
DNA: TGTGCCAGCCGGCGGGGGAGCACAGATACGCAGTATTTT

length: 15
D: .
size: .
V: TRBV6-1
J: TRBJ1-6
CDR3: CASSEATVGNSPLHF
DNA: TGTGCCAGCAGTGAAGCGACGGTGGGAAATTCACCCCTCCACTTT

length: 12
D: .
size: .
V: TRBV20-1
J: TRBJ1-5
CDR3: CSARVLNQPQHF
DNA: TGCAGTGCTAGAGTCCTCAATCAGCCCCAGCATTTT

length: 15
D: TRBD1
size: .
V: TRBV11-3
J: TRBJ1-4
CDR3: CASSQTGTGNEKLFF
DNA: TGTGCCAGCAGTCAGACCGGGACAGGGAATGAAAAACTGTTTTTT

length: 14
D: .
size: .
V: TRBV5-4
J: TRBJ1-1
CDR3: CASSPRSMDTEAFF
DNA: TGTGCCAGCAGTCCCAGATCTATGGACACTGAAGCTTTCTTT

length: 13
D: .
size: .
V: TRBV15
J: TRBJ1-5
CDR3: CATGDGRYQPQHF
DNA: TGTGCCACAGGGGACGGGAGGTACCAGCCCCAGCATTTT

length: 13
D: TRBD1
size: .
V: TRBV7-3
J: TRBJ1-1
CDR3: CASSLNRQGTAFF
DNA: TGTGCCAGCAGCTTAAATCGACAGGGGACAGCTTTCTTT

length: 17
D: TRBD1
size: .
V: TRBV7-3
J: TRBJ2-2
CDR3: CASSLGTGGVRSGELFF
DNA: TGTGCCAGCAGCTTAGGGACAGGGGGCGTTCGGTCCGGGGAGCTGTTTTTT

length: 14
D: .
size: .
V: TRBV19
J: TRBJ2-5
CDR3: CASSIGGRGETQYF
DNA: TGTGCCAGTAGTATAGGAGGACGAGGAGAGACCCAGTACTTC